These T cell receptor beta chains were read from a single sample in a study of a mutant IDH1 vaccine in newly diagnosed glioma. TCRdb's table, derived via immunoSEQ multiplex PCR, lists solely in-frame clones and lacks some. In the table there are over 35,000 clones, 80% to 95% of which are singletons. No antigen has been assigned to these receptors. The material sequenced was PBMCs, taken from a glioma patient whose treatment included an IDH1 peptide vaccine. These receptors came from a man aged 50 to 60 with glioma. Each CDR3 is given with its conserved first and last residue. The order of the fields is CDR3 protein, CDR3 DNA, V gene, D gene, clone size, CDR3 length, J gene. The D gene is left open where the match is weak. The listing skips clone size in some rows; elsewhere it reads once, few, many or a size class.

CASSEAGGVPDEQYF,TGTGCCAGCAGCGAAGCGGGAGGGGTCCCCGACGAGCAGTACTTC,TRBV5-4,TRBD2,.,15,TRBJ2-7
CASSFRQIPYNEQFF,TGTGCCAGCAGCTTCCGCCAGATACCCTACAATGAGCAGTTCTTC,TRBV5-6,.,once,15,TRBJ2-1
CASSRGLSYEQYF,TGCGCCAGCAGCCGGGGGCTCTCCTACGAGCAGTACTTC,TRBV4-3,.,.,13,TRBJ2-7
CASRALLAGATGELFF,TGCGCCAGCAGAGCCCTACTAGCGGGAGCCACCGGGGAGCTGTTTTTT,TRBV10-2,TRBD2,.,16,TRBJ2-2
CSGWNSDRVGEQYF,TGCAGCGGTTGGAATTCCGACAGGGTCGGCGAGCAGTACTTC,TRBV29-1,TRBD1,.,14,TRBJ2-7
CASSSGVGNQPQHF,TGTGCCAGCAGCTCGGGCGTAGGCAATCAGCCCCAGCATTTT,TRBV7-6,.,.,14,TRBJ1-5
CASSPTGIYGYTF,TGTGCCAGCAGCCCGACAGGAATCTATGGCTACACCTTC,TRBV27,.,.,13,TRBJ1-2
CASSLVSFPYEQYF,TGTGCCAGCAGCTTAGTCTCCTTCCCCTACGAGCAGTACTTC,TRBV11-2,.,once,14,TRBJ2-7
CASSLRAANYGYTF,TGTGCCAGCAGCTTGAGGGCAGCAAACTATGGCTACACCTTC,TRBV5-8,.,.,14,TRBJ1-2
CASSLGGAQPQHF,TGTGCCAGCAGCTTAGGCGGGGCTCAGCCCCAGCATTTT,TRBV7-2,.,once,13,TRBJ1-5
CATRTGNTEAFF,TGTGCCACCAGGACAGGAAACACTGAAGCTTTCTTT,TRBV27,TRBD1,.,12,TRBJ1-1
CASSGDSRVYQPQHF,TGTGCCAGCAGCGGGGACTCACGAGTATATCAGCCCCAGCATTTT,TRBV11-3,.,once,15,TRBJ1-5
CASKATGGGGQETQYF,TGTGCCAGTAAGGCAACGGGGGGAGGGGGACAAGAGACCCAGTACTTC,TRBV19,.,.,16,TRBJ2-5
CASSPPAATNEKLFF,TGTGCCAGCAGTCCCCCCGCCGCAACTAATGAAAAACTGTTTTTT,TRBV28,.,.,15,TRBJ1-4
CASSWRAGELFF,TGTGCCAGCAGCTGGAGGGCCGGGGAGCTGTTTTTT,TRBV7-2,.,.,12,TRBJ2-2
CAKDTEAFF,TGTGCCAAAGACACTGAAGCTTTCTTT,TRBV6-5,.,.,9,TRBJ1-1
CASRKGPNEQFF,TGTGCCAGCAGAAAGGGCCCTAATGAGCAGTTCTTC,TRBV6-6,.,.,12,TRBJ2-1
CASSYSAGNTIYF,TGTGCCAGCAGTTACTCGGCGGGAAACACCATATATTTT,TRBV6-5,.,once,13,TRBJ1-3
CATSRTGTEAFF,TGTGCCACCAGCAGAACCGGCACTGAAGCTTTCTTT,TRBV15,.,.,12,TRBJ1-1
CASSWEGQGAPQETQYF,TGTGCCAGCAGCTGGGAGGGTCAGGGGGCGCCCCAAGAGACCCAGTACTTC,TRBV5-6,.,.,17,TRBJ2-5
CASSFRLAGGHTDTQYF,TGCGCCAGCAGCTTCCGACTAGCGGGGGGTCACACAGATACGCAGTATTTT,TRBV5-1,TRBD2,.,17,TRBJ2-3
CAWSAFSGANVLTF,TGTGCCTGGAGTGCCTTTTCTGGGGCCAACGTCCTGACTTTC,TRBV30,.,.,14,TRBJ2-6
CASSSPGQPNLYEQYF,TGTGCCAGCAGCTCACCGGGACAGCCGAACCTCTACGAGCAGTACTTC,TRBV5-6,TRBD1,once,16,TRBJ2-7
CASSQAGVGDTQYF,TGCGCCAGCAGCCAAGCAGGGGTGGGAGATACGCAGTATTTT,TRBV4-3,.,once,14,TRBJ2-3
CASSLAPAKYNSPLHF,TGCGCCAGCAGCTTGGCGCCAGCGAAATATAATTCACCCCTCCACTTT,TRBV5-1,.,.,16,TRBJ1-6
CASKIGNTGELFF,TGTGCCAGTAAAATCGGGAACACCGGGGAGCTGTTTTTT,TRBV19,.,.,13,TRBJ2-2
CASSLWPVGPSQPQHF,TGTGCCAGCAGCTTGTGGCCAGTGGGCCCAAGTCAGCCCCAGCATTTT,TRBV5-6,.,few,16,TRBJ1-5
CASSSIGLRSYEQYF,TGTGCCAGCAGCTCCATTGGGCTGCGATCCTACGAGCAGTACTTC,TRBV14,.,.,15,TRBJ2-7
CASSSGTIGTDTQYF,TGTGCCAGCAGCTCCGGGACAATTGGCACAGATACGCAGTATTTT,TRBV5-4,.,.,15,TRBJ2-3
CASSVMGGGTTTDTQYF,TGTGCCAGCAGCGTGATGGGGGGCGGGACTACCACAGATACGCAGTATTTT,TRBV9,.,once,17,TRBJ2-3
CASSGLGTDSNQPQHF,TGTGCCAGCAGTGGCTTAGGGACAGATAGCAATCAGCCCCAGCATTTT,TRBV6-1,TRBD1,once,16,TRBJ1-5
CAWSIGAGVSYEQYF,TGTGCCTGGAGCATAGGTGCGGGAGTAAGCTACGAGCAGTACTTC,TRBV30,TRBD2,.,15,TRBJ2-7
CASSPLSGSPLHF,TGTGCCAGCAGCCCATTAAGCGGATCACCCCTCCACTTT,TRBV7-2,.,.,13,TRBJ1-6
CASSGTGGYEQYF,TGTGCCAGCTCAGGGACAGGGGGGTACGAGCAGTACTTC,TRBV2,TRBD1,.,13,TRBJ2-7
CASSPLAYEQYF,TGTGCCAGCAGCCCGTTAGCCTACGAGCAGTACTTC,TRBV11-2,.,.,12,TRBJ2-7
CASSQDRGRAYEQYF,TGCGCCAGCAGCCAAGATCGGGGCAGGGCCTACGAGCAGTACTTC,TRBV4-3,.,once,15,TRBJ2-7
CASSYADRGGGELFF,TGTGCCAGCAGTTACGCGGACAGGGGCGGCGGGGAGCTGTTTTTT,TRBV6-6,TRBD1,.,15,TRBJ2-2
CASSPGGRDYGYTF,TGCGCCAGCAGCCCCGGGGGAAGAGATTATGGCTACACCTTC,TRBV5-1,.,.,14,TRBJ1-2
CASSSPRAGTYNEQFF,TGTGCCAGCAGTTCACCGAGGGCAGGGACCTACAATGAGCAGTTCTTC,TRBV6-5,.,.,16,TRBJ2-1
CAWRDNYGYTF,TGTGCCTGGAGGGACAACTATGGCTACACCTTC,TRBV30,.,.,11,TRBJ1-2
CASSPRSSESYEQYF,TGTGCCAGCAGCCCCCGATCCAGCGAGTCCTACGAGCAGTACTTC,TRBV4-2,.,.,15,TRBJ2-7
CATTSAARADTQYF,TGTGCCACCACGTCCGCGGCCAGGGCAGATACGCAGTATTTT,TRBV19,.,.,14,TRBJ2-3
CASTGVYEQYF,TGTGCCAGCACAGGGGTTTACGAGCAGTACTTC,TRBV6-6,.,.,11,TRBJ2-7
CASRRAAGDEQFF,TGTGCCAGTAGGCGGGCAGCGGGAGATGAGCAGTTCTTC,TRBV7-2,TRBD2,.,13,TRBJ2-1
CASSPMRAAEAFF,TGCGCCAGCAGCCCCATGAGGGCAGCTGAAGCTTTCTTT,TRBV4-3,.,.,13,TRBJ1-1
CAGGQWRGLDEQYF,TGTGCCGGAGGACAATGGAGGGGGCTAGACGAGCAGTACTTC,TRBV6-1,.,few,14,TRBJ2-7
CASSSWTGFSSGANVLTF,TGTGCCAGCAGCTCGTGGACAGGGTTCAGCTCTGGGGCCAACGTCCTGACTTTC,TRBV11-2,TRBD1,.,18,TRBJ2-6
CADGSNYGYTF,TGTGCCGACGGGAGTAACTATGGCTACACCTTC,TRBV11-2,.,.,11,TRBJ1-2
CASSFLSSYNEQFF,TGTGCCAGTAGTTTTCTTAGTAGTTACAATGAGCAGTTCTTC,TRBV19,.,once,14,TRBJ2-1
CASSPRGDRRTGGELFF,TGCGCCAGCAGCCCGAGGGGGGACAGAAGAACGGGCGGGGAGCTGTTTTTT,TRBV5-1,.,.,17,TRBJ2-2
CASSESVGRNYGYTF,TGTGCCAGCAGTGAATCGGTAGGACGGAACTATGGCTACACCTTC,TRBV25-1,.,.,15,TRBJ1-2
CASSFRVPRGQETQYF,TGCGCCAGCAGCTTTCGTGTGCCCAGGGGCCAAGAGACCCAGTACTTC,TRBV5-1,.,.,16,TRBJ2-5
CASSIHLSGRGNEQFF,TGCGCCAGCAGCATCCACCTTAGCGGGCGGGGCAATGAGCAGTTCTTC,TRBV5-1,TRBD2,.,16,TRBJ2-1